This TCR beta chain is drawn from a study of blood T cell repertoires in COVID-19. Background on the study: COVID-19 samples collected from the United States, Italy and Spain covered acute and convalescent phases. Sample material is recorded as cDNA or gDNA derived from T cells, B-cell-depleted T cells, or PBMCs.

As processed by the authors: Amplification of reference gene primers provided the estimated nucleated cell counts. Measured with immunoSEQ multiplex PCR; TCRdb has only the in-frame clones, and not every one. V, J and clone size are those of that table, while D and trimming were read from the DNA. Counted here are over 75,000 clones, 65% to 85% occurring once; the ten biggest clones make up roughly a third. In its sample, this clone was seen a few times. V dropped 3 bases and J dropped 7 bases, with 10 bases sitting between them. CDR3 length: 14 residues. CDR1 is LNHDA, CDR2 SQIVND, per germline (reference sequence).

The sequenced sample consisted of peripheral blood. The J gene is TRBJ1-6, the V gene TRBV19, with a tentative D call TRBD1 (6 bases). The clonotype originates from a woman of 80 years or more with active or convalescent COVID-19. In nucleotides, the CDR3 is TGTGCCAGTAGTATCGACAGGCGAAATTCACCCCTCCACTTT. This sequence encodes CASSIDRRNSPLHF.